These T cell receptor beta chains were read from a single sample in a study of blood T cell repertoires in COVID-19. Clones were read by immunoSEQ multiplex PCR, and TCRdb kept only the in-frame ones, dropping some. Of around 250,000 clones in the sample, roughly 85% are singletons; the top ten hold around 2%. The sequenced material came from PBMCs or T cells enriched from blood (not recorded which). The receptors were gathered from a woman aged 45-60 years who had recovered from COVID-19. CDR3s include the opening cysteine and the closing phenylalanine or tryptophan. The D gene is left open where the match is weak. A clone size is listed for some rows: how often the clone was seen (once, few, many), or a class if it is expanded.

v_call	d_call	j_call	clone_size	cdr3_nt	cdr3_aa
TRBV28	.	TRBJ2-7	.	TGTGCCAGCACCCCTCAAGCCTCCGAGCAGTACTTC	CASTPQASEQYF
TRBV4-1	.	TRBJ1-5	.	TGCGCCAGCAGCCAAGATATGACAGGTTACCAGCCCCAGCATTTT	CASSQDMTGYQPQHF
TRBV19	.	TRBJ1-1	.	TGTGCCAGTTACAGGCTAAACACTGAAGCTTTCTTT	CASYRLNTEAFF
TRBV28	.	TRBJ1-1	.	TGTGCCAGCGGAATTGAACAGGGAAGAGTAAACACTGAAGCTTTCTTT	CASGIEQGRVNTEAFF
TRBV10-1	TRBD1	TRBJ2-7	.	TGCGCCAGCAGTGAGCTCAGGGGGAGCTCCTACGAGCAGTACTTC	CASSELRGSSYEQYF
TRBV3-1/TRBV3-2	.	TRBJ2-7	.	TGTGCCAGCAGCCAAGGGGGGGGCAGGGCAGGCCACGAGCAGTACTTC	CASSQGGGRAGHEQYF
TRBV11-2	TRBD1	TRBJ1-6	.	TGTGCCAGCAGCTCCCGGGACAGGGGGCCTTCACCCCTCCACTTT	CASSSRDRGPSPLHF
TRBV2	TRBD2	TRBJ2-5	.	TGTGCCAGCATGCGGGAGGTCGCAGAAGAGACCCAGTACTTC	CASMREVAEETQYF
TRBV10-3	TRBD1	TRBJ2-3	once	TGTGCCATCAGGAGGGGACAGGGATGGGATACGCAGTATTTT	CAIRRGQGWDTQYF
TRBV18	.	TRBJ1-2	.	TGTGCCAGCTCACTACAGGGTACCGCTAACTATGGCTACACCTTC	CASSLQGTANYGYTF
TRBV18	.	TRBJ1-3	.	TGTGCCAGCTCACCATGGCAGGGTAGGCTCTCTGGAAACACCATATATTTT	CASSPWQGRLSGNTIYF
TRBV12-1	.	TRBJ2-7	.	TGTGCCAGACAACTAGCGGGACCGTACGAGCAGTACTTC	CARQLAGPYEQYF
TRBV11-2	.	TRBJ2-1	once	TGTGCCAGCAGGTCCGACGGGCTAGCTCGCGATGAGCAGTTCTTC	CASRSDGLARDEQFF
TRBV10-3	.	TRBJ1-3	.	TGTGCCATCAGTGATGGACTCGGGGGGGGAAACACCATATATTTT	CAISDGLGGGNTIYF
TRBV10-3	.	TRBJ1-3	.	TGTGCCAGCCAGGGCGGAGGAAACACCATATATTTT	CASQGGGNTIYF
TRBV28	.	TRBJ1-4	.	TGTGCCAGCAGTCCCCTCCCAGGGGTCTCTAATGAAAAACTGTTTTTT	CASSPLPGVSNEKLFF
TRBV6-5	TRBD1	TRBJ1-2	once	TGTGCCAGCAGTTACATAGCCGGGACAGGGACTGGCTACACCTTC	CASSYIAGTGTGYTF
TRBV2	.	TRBJ1-1	.	TGTGCCAGCATGACTAGGGCCGGACAGAACACTGAAGCTTTCTTT	CASMTRAGQNTEAFF
TRBV9	TRBD2	TRBJ2-7	.	TGTGCCAGCAGCGCGTCCGGGACTAGCGGGAGGCCTGTTGGCGAGCAGTACTTC	CASSASGTSGRPVGEQYF
TRBV19	TRBD2	TRBJ2-1	.	TGTGCCAGTAGTAACTACCCTAGCGGGAGCTCCTACAATGAGCAGTTCTTC	CASSNYPSGSSYNEQFF
TRBV27	TRBD1	TRBJ1-4	.	TGTGCCAGCAGTTTTCGGACAGGAAAGGGCAATGAAAAACTGTTTTTT	CASSFRTGKGNEKLFF
TRBV5-1	.	TRBJ1-2	.	TGCGCCAGCAGCTTGGGACAATATTATGGCTACACCTTC	CASSLGQYYGYTF
TRBV11-2	.	TRBJ1-4	.	TGTGCCAGCAGCTTAATCAGGGGCCGAACTAATGAAAAACTGTTTTTT	CASSLIRGRTNEKLFF
TRBV7-9	.	TRBJ2-7	.	TGTGCCAGCGCTAATAGTTACGAGCAGTACTTC	CASANSYEQYF
TRBV4-1	TRBD2	TRBJ2-5	.	TGCGCCAGCAGCCATGCCGGGACTACCAAAGAGACCCAGTACTTC	CASSHAGTTKETQYF